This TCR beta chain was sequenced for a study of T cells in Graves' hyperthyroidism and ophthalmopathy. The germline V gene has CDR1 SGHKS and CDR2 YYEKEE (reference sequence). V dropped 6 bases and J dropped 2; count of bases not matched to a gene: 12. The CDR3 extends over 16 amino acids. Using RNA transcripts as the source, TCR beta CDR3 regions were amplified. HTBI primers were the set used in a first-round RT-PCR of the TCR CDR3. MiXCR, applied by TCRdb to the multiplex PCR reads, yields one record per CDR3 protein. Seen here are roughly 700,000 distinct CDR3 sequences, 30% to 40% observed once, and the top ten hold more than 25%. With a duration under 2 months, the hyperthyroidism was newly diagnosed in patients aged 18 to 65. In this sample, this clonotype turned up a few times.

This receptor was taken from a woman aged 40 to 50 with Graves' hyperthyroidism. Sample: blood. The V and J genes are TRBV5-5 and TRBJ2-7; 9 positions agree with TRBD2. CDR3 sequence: CASTNGTSSSAYEQYF. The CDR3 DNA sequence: TGTGCCAGCACCAATGGGACTAGCTCGTCGGCCTACGAGCAGTACTTC. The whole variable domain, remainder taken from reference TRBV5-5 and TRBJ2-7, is DAGVTQSPTHLIKTRGQQVTLRCSPISGHKSVSWYQQVLGQGPQFIFQYYEKEERGRGNFPDRFSARQFPNYSSELNVNALLLGDSALYLCASTNGTSSSAYEQYFGPGTRLTVT.